The 32 T cell receptor beta chains presented below share a single source sample, sequenced in a study of blood T cell repertoires in COVID-19. Using immunoSEQ multiplex PCR, the repertoire was profiled, and TCRdb retains in-frame clones only, with some absent. The sample records about 240,000 clones, about 82% being singletons. The sample was peripheral blood. The receptor source for this set is a woman aged 55-69 years with active or convalescent COVID-19.

The chain recombines TRBV2 with TRBJ2-7; TRBD2 is a possible D gene (5 bases). CDR3 length: 12 residues. Trimming pared 4 bases from V and 5 bases from J, leaving 9 bases between. The germline V gene has CDR1 SNHLY and CDR2 FYNNEI. The CDR3 nucleotides read TGTGCCAGCAGTGGGACTCAGCACGAGCAGTACGTC. This gives the protein CASSGTQHEQYV.

The chain uses TRBV24-1 and TRBJ2-3, with TRBD2 identical over 8 bases. CDR3 size: 18 residues. Germline trimming cut 5 bases from V and 4 bases from J; bases unmatched to any gene: 16. Germline CDR1 reads KGHDR; CDR2 reads SFDVKD. DNA for the CDR3: TGTGCCACCAGTGGGGCATTTGGACTAGCACGCACTGCAGATACGCAGTATTTT. Residues: CATSGAFGLARTADTQYF.

V usage is TRBV27 and J usage is TRBJ2-7; possible D gene TRBD1, 7 bases. CDR3 length equals 17 residues. V lost 5 bases and J lost 2, with 22 bases in between. CDR1 and CDR2 from the germline V gene are MNHEY and SMNVEV (reference sequence). In DNA form, the CDR3 reads TGTGCCAGCAGTCCTCTCGGGCGGGGACAGCGAACCTACGAGCAGTACTTC. Its protein is CASSPLGRGQRTYEQYF.

This clone was detected only a few times. V gene TRBV28 combines with J gene TRBJ1-5, with D tentatively TRBD1 (6 bases). Germline CDR1 is MDHEN and CDR2 is SYDVKM. V lost 5 bases, J lost 3 bases, and 20 bases lay in between. The CDR3 length is 17 residues. CDR3 nucleotides: TGTGCCAGCAGTCCCCTCTTGGACAGTTACCCCAATCAGCCCCAGCATTTT. Translation: CASSPLLDSYPNQPQHF.

This clone was observed a single time. The V call is TRBV6-1, the J call TRBJ1-5; 8 nucleotides align to TRBD1. CDR3 length: 19 residues. Per germline, CDR1 MNHNS and CDR2 SASEGT. Trimming took 4 bases from V and 5 from J; bases not matched to a gene: 19. CDR3 residues: CASSAITFPGTGLDQPQHF. CDR3 nucleotide sequence: TGTGCCAGCAGTGCCATCACCTTTCCCGGGACAGGCCTGGATCAGCCCCAGCATTTT.

The V gene is TRBV6-1, the J gene TRBJ1-2; D remains ambiguous. Per the germline V gene, CDR1 is MNHNS and CDR2 is SASEGT. Trimming shortened V by 2 bases and J by 3 bases, and 4 bases separated the two germline ends. CDR3 length: 12 residues. CDR3 sequence (DNA): TGTGCCAGCAGTGAACCCGACTATGGCTACACCTTC. This gives the protein CASSEPDYGYTF.

This clone was counted a single time. The V and J genes are TRBV19 and TRBJ2-1; D may be TRBD2 (5 bases). The V end was cut by 6 bases, the J end by 2 bases, with 5 bases between. CDR3 size: 12 residues. Germline V gene sequence: CDR1 LNHDA, CDR2 SQIVND (reference sequence). Here the CDR3 reads CASSGAYNEQFF. The CDR3 DNA is TGTGCCAGTAGCGGGGCCTACAATGAGCAGTTCTTC.

The J gene is TRBJ2-3, the V gene TRBV3-1 (or the pseudogene TRBV3-2); TRBD2 matches at 7 bases. The CDR3 loop spans 17 amino acids. Germline trimming cut 2 bases from V and 1 base from J; bases unmatched to any gene: 9. Germline loops: CDR1 LGHDT, CDR2 YNNKEL (reference sequence). The CDR3 DNA sequence: TGTGCCAGCAGCCAACTCAGCGGGGAAATGGGCACAGATACGCAGTATTTT. Its protein is CASSQLSGEMGTDTQYF.

V and J are TRBV15 and TRBJ2-5; 9 bases match TRBD1. The CDR3 contains 16 residues. Germline loops: CDR1 LNHNV, CDR2 YYDKDF (reference sequence). Unmatched junction bases numbered 6, after V lost 1 base and J lost 3 bases. CDR3: CATSRGRGQGKETQYF. In DNA, the CDR3 is TGTGCCACCAGCAGAGGCAGAGGACAGGGGAAAGAGACCCAGTACTTC.

The chain uses TRBV20-1 and TRBJ1-1; 7 bases agree with TRBD1. This CDR3 region has 13 residues. Trimming cost V 3 bases and J 3 bases; bases outside gene matches: 4. The germline V gene encodes CDR1 DFQATT and CDR2 SNEGSKA (reference sequence). As DNA, the CDR3 is TGCAGTGCTAGTATCAGGGGGGACACTGAAGCTTTCTTT. It yields the protein CSASIRGDTEAFF.

The rearrangement joins TRBV2 to TRBJ1-2, with D uncertain. V lost 7 bases and J lost 8, with 11 bases in between. Germline loops: CDR1 SNHLY, CDR2 FYNNEI. This CDR3 region has 11 residues. This CDR3 reads CASKGGSGYTF. The CDR3 DNA follows: TGTGCCAGCAAAGGTGGGAGCGGCTACACCTTC.

The chain employs TRBV3-1 (or the pseudogene TRBV3-2) and TRBJ2-5; possible D gene TRBD2, 7 bases. Deletions cut 7 bases from V and 4 bases from J, with 22 bases between. CDR1 LGHDT and CDR2 YNNKEL come from the germline V gene (reference sequence). CDR3 length: 16 amino acids. The CDR3 region is CASNLARRGRVETQYF. CDR3 nucleotides: TGTGCCAGCAATCTAGCCCGGCGGGGGCGGGTAGAGACCCAGTACTTC.

The rearrangement uses TRBV30 and TRBJ2-3, with D maybe TRBD1 (5 bases). With 2 bases removed from V and 0 bases from J, the gap between germline ends came to 18 bases. The CDR3 length is 17 residues. Germline lookup yields CDR1 GTSNPN and CDR2 SVGIG (reference sequence). The CDR3 reads CAWSRERGSASTDTQYF. CDR3 nucleotide sequence: TGTGCCTGGAGTAGGGAAAGGGGCAGTGCTAGCACAGATACGCAGTATTTT.

This chain uses TRBV6-5 with TRBJ2-1, with D maybe TRBD2 (6 bases). CDR1 and CDR2 (germline): MNHEY, SVGAGI. Trimming took off 3 bases at V and 4 bases at J, with 10 bases between the two ends. The CDR3 is made up of 14 amino acids. The CDR3: CASSYGGVYNEQFF. The CDR3, as DNA: TGTGCCAGCAGTTATGGAGGGGTATACAATGAGCAGTTCTTC.

In the case of this clone: Germline and junction disagree at one end, which may indicate a read error. This chain joins TRBV7-7 and TRBJ2-5, with 13 nucleotides matching TRBD2. The CDR3 totals 16 residues. CDR1 is SSHAT, CDR2 FNYEAQ, per germline (reference sequence). CDR3 DNA sequence: TGTGCTAGCAGCTTAGGGACTAGCGGGGCTTGGGAGACCCAGTACTTC. It translates to CASSLGTSGAWETQYF.

V gene TRBV7-8 combines with J gene TRBJ1-1; unclear D gene. V lost 0 bases, J lost 2 bases, and 13 bases lay in between. The CDR3 length is 16 residues. CDR1 is SGHVS, CDR2 FQNEAQ, per germline. The CDR3: CASSLALLGPNTEAFF. The CDR3 DNA reads TGTGCCAGCAGCTTAGCACTTCTGGGCCCAAACACTGAAGCTTTCTTT.

The chain carries TRBV24-1 and TRBJ2-5; D perhaps matches TRBD1 (6 bases). The germline V gene encodes CDR1 KGHDR and CDR2 SFDVKD. This CDR3 spans 16 amino acids. Trimming left V 2 bases short and J 2 bases short, with 14 bases between. This chain's CDR3 is CATSDSQGGGQETQYF. CDR3 sequence (DNA): TGTGCCACCAGTGATTCACAGGGCGGAGGTCAAGAGACCCAGTACTTC.

The chain joins TRBV7-3 to TRBJ1-2; D uncertain. The V end lost 8 bases, the J end lost 5 bases, and 12 bases lay between the germline ends. This CDR3 is built from 12 residues. CDR1 is SGHTA and CDR2 is FQGTGA in the germline V gene. CDR3 amino acids: CASPARAYGYTF. The CDR3 coding sequence is TGTGCCAGCCCGGCGAGGGCTTATGGCTACACCTTC. The full variable domain, completed using reference TRBV7-3 and TRBJ1-2, is GAGVSQTPSNKVTEKGKYVELRCDPISGHTALYWYRQSLGQGPEFLIYFQGTGAADDSGLPNDRFFAVRPEGSVSTLKIQRTERGDSAVYLCASPARAYGYTFGSGTRLTVV.

The V call is TRBV10-3, the J call TRBJ1-6; 8 bases line up with TRBD1. The germline V gene encodes CDR1 ENHRY and CDR2 SYGVKD. V shed 7 bases, J shed 8 bases, and the junction held 4 bases outside the gene matches. CDR3 length: 13 amino acids. The CDR3 protein is CAITTGEDSPLHF. In DNA form, the CDR3 reads TGTGCCATCACGACAGGGGAAGATTCACCCCTCCACTTT.

The chain links TRBV24-1 to TRBJ2-5; perhaps TRBD2 as D (6 bases). Germline V gene data show CDR1 as KGHDR and CDR2 as SFDVKD. The CDR3 is 13 residues long. Trimming stripped 4 bases from V and 4 bases from J, with 9 bases between. CDR3 residues: CATSELGGETQYF. The CDR3 DNA reads TGTGCCACCAGTGAACTGGGAGGAGAGACCCAGTACTTC.

The chain is built from TRBV19 and TRBJ1-5, with D maybe TRBD1 (5 bases). The length of the CDR3 is 16 residues. Germline CDR1 is LNHDA and CDR2 is SQIVND (reference sequence). The ends were cut back, 9 bases at V and 4 bases at J, with 22 bases in the middle. The CDR3 here is CARDNQSSGGNQPQHF. In DNA form, the CDR3 reads TGTGCCAGAGACAATCAGAGCTCCGGGGGGAATCAGCCCCAGCATTTT.

The CDR3 DNA sequence: TGTGCCAGTAGTCAGGAACAGGGGTATGGCTACACCTTC. This translates into CASSQEQGYGYTF. The chain carries TRBV19 and TRBJ1-2; 7 bases line up with TRBD1. Germline values: CDR1 LNHDA, CDR2 SQIVND (reference sequence). V trimming: 5 bases; J trimming: 5 bases; junction bases outside the gene matches: 5. The CDR3 sequence is 13 residues long.

This chain connects TRBV6-5 to TRBJ2-1, with a tentative D call TRBD2 (6 bases). Germline-derived CDR1 and CDR2 are MNHEY and SVGAGI. Between the trimmed V and J ends, which lost 6 bases and 6 bases, there was a span of 15 bases. This CDR3 region has 14 residues. The CDR3 nucleotides are TGTGCCAGCAGAACTAGCCTAAGAGGCAATGAGCAGTTCTTC. It codes for CASRTSLRGNEQFF.

The CDR3: CASTTAGAYNEQFF. DNA for the CDR3: TGTGCCAGCACCACAGCGGGAGCCTACAATGAGCAGTTCTTC. The V and J genes are TRBV7-9 and TRBJ2-1; TRBD2 agrees at 8 bases. Germline lookup yields CDR1 SEHNR and CDR2 FQNEAQ (reference sequence). The CDR3 runs 14 residues. V was clipped by 7 bases and J by 2 bases; unmatched bases: 4.

The chain uses TRBV12-5 and TRBJ1-4; D gene unclear. CDR1 is LGHNT and CDR2 is FRNRAP in the germline V gene. There are 14 residues in the CDR3. Trimming cost V 1 base and J 5 bases, with 8 bases left between them. CDR3 bases: TGTGCTAGTGGTTTGGGCACAGAGAATGAAAAACTGTTTTTT. Residues: CASGLGTENEKLFF.

The rearrangement uses TRBV6-5 and TRBJ2-7; the match to TRBD2 covers 9 bases. V dropped 0 bases and J dropped 7; count of bases not matched to a gene: 7. Germline loops: CDR1 MNHEY, CDR2 SVGAGI. This CDR3 region has 15 residues. CDR3 protein: CASSYSIAGGREQYF. CDR3 DNA: TGTGCCAGCAGTTACTCGATTGCGGGAGGGAGGGAGCAGTACTTC.

The rearrangement joins TRBV5-5 to TRBJ2-3; 8 bases map to TRBD2. The CDR3 spans 15 residues. From germline, CDR1 is SGHKS and CDR2 YYEKEE (reference sequence). V lost 1 base to trimming and J lost 6 bases; unmatched junction nucleotides: 7. CDR3 nucleotide sequence: TGTGCCAGCAGCTTGCTGAGCGGCGGGGGGGATACGCAGTATTTT. It is translated as CASSLLSGGGDTQYF.

The chain is built from TRBV11-3 and TRBJ2-7, with 8 bases matching TRBD1. The ends lost 3 bases at V and 6 bases at J; junction bases unmatched: 7. The V gene's germline CDR1 is SGHNT and CDR2 YENEEA. The CDR3 runs 14 residues. The CDR3 nucleotides read TGTGCCAGCAGCTTTTCCGGACAGGGTGGCGAGCAGTACTTC. It codes for CASSFSGQGGEQYF.

This chain joins TRBV30 and TRBJ2-7, with 9 bases that match TRBD2. This CDR3 is 15 amino acids long. The V gene's germline CDR1 is GTSNPN and CDR2 SVGIG (reference sequence). V was clipped by 0 bases and J by 2 bases; unmatched bases: 5. The CDR3 sequence is CAWSVGLAGPYEQYF. CDR3 in DNA: TGTGCCTGGAGTGTGGGGCTAGCGGGGCCCTACGAGCAGTACTTC.

The CDR3 here is CASSQETGGWIEAFF. DNA of the CDR3: TGTGCCAGCAGCCAGGAGACAGGGGGATGGATTGAAGCTTTCTTT. The chain joins TRBV4-2 to TRBJ1-1, with TRBD1 matching 9 bases. Germline CDR1 is LGHNA and CDR2 is YNFKEQ. V shed 3 bases and J 7 bases; nucleotides not matched to a gene: 9. The CDR3 runs 15 residues.

This sequence joins TRBV28 and TRBJ1-6, with 11 bases fitting TRBD1. CDR3 length: 17 amino acids. Germline trimming cut 2 bases from V and 6 bases from J; bases unmatched to any gene: 6. Germline V gene sequence: CDR1 MDHEN, CDR2 SYDVKM. Written as DNA, the CDR3 is TGTGCCAGCAGTTTACCCCGGACAGGGGGCGGTAATTCACCCCTCCACTTT. This gives the protein CASSLPRTGGGNSPLHF.

This chain uses TRBV12-3 or TRBV12-4 with TRBJ1-3; perhaps TRBD1 as D (6 bases). This CDR3 is 13 amino acids long. The V and J ends lost 8 bases and 4 bases respectively, with 12 bases between them. The CDR3 loop reads CASGGAWGNTIYF. The CDR3 DNA reads as TGTGCCAGCGGGGGGGCATGGGGAAACACCATATATTTT.